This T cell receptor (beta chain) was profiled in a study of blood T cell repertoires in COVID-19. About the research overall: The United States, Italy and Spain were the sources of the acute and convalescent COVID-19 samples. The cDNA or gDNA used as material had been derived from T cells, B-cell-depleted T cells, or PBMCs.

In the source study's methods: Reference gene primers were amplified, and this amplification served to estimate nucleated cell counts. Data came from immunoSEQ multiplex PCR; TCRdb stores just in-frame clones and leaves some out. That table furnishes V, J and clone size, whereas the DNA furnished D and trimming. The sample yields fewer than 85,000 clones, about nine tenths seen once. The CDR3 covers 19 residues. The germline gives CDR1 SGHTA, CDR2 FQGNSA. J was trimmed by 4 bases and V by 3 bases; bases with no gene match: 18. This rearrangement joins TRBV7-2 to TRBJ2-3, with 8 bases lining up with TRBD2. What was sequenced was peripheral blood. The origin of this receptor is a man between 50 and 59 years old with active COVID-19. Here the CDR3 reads CASSLVPVTSGSRADTQYF. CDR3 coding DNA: TGTGCCAGCAGCTTGGTCCCGGTTACGAGCGGGAGTCGCGCAGATACGCAGTATTTT.